This paragraph covers one T cell receptor beta chain sequence. Antigen specificity is unknown. This entry is derived from a study of T cells after yellow fever vaccination. Study-level points and caveats: Weaker overall, the secondary response nonetheless peaked faster (day 5 versus 15). FACS-sorted repertoires might harbor abundant contaminating clonotypes from the bulk population. Overall, a small share of clonotypes was seen in both CD4 and CD8 compartments.

The CDR3 contains 14 residues. From germline, CDR1 is MNHEY and CDR2 SMNVEV (reference sequence). Trimming shortened V by 7 bases and J by 3 bases, and 12 bases separated the two germline ends. TCRdb re-called the 5' RACE reads with MiXCR, one entry per CDR3 protein. The repertoire includes under 300,000 distinct CDR3 sequences, roughly 13% of them detected once, and around 0.49% sits in the top ten. The genes are TRBV27 and TRBJ1-4; the D gene is possibly TRBD1 (5 bases). Sequenced here: CD4+ T cells sorted from PBMCs, sampled 45 days after the yellow fever booster vaccination. The sequence derives from a man younger than 45 who received the YFV17D yellow fever vaccine. CDR3 in amino acids: CASTKWGPNEKLFF. Here the CDR3 DNA reads TGTGCCAGCACCAAATGGGGACCTAATGAAAAACTGTTTTTT.